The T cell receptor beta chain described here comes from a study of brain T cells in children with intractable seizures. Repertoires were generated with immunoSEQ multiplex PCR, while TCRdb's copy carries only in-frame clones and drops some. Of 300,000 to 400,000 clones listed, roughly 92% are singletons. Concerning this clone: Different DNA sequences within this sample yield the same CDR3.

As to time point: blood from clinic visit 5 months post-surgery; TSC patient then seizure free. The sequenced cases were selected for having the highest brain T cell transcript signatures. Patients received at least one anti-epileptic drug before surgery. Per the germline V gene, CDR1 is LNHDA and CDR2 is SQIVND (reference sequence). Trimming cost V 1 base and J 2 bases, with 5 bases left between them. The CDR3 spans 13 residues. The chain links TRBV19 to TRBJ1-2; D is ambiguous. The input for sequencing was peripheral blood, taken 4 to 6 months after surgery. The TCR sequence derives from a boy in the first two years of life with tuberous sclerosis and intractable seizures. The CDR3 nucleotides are TGTGCCAGTAGTATAGGGCGGAACTATGGCTACACCTTC. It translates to CASSIGRNYGYTF.